The next 2 T cell receptor beta chains were all read from a single sample in a study of T cell responses to AZD1222 COVID-19 vaccine. Produced via immunoSEQ multiplex PCR; TCRdb's table is partial and in-frame only. The sample has about 70,000 clones, over 80% seen once. Sample: peripheral blood, taken on day 0 of AZD1222 vaccination. These receptors originate from an adult in good health.

The chain recombines TRBV27 with TRBJ2-3; unclear D gene. The CDR3 is 16 residues long. CDR1 and CDR2 (germline): MNHEY, SMNVEV (reference sequence). V was shortened by 2 bases and J by 2 bases, with 14 bases between the two germline ends. CDR3 amino acids: CASSLLSSGFTDTQYF. CDR3 bases: TGTGCCAGCAGTTTACTTTCTTCCGGATTCACAGATACGCAGTATTTT.

This rearrangement joins TRBV7-3 to TRBJ2-5, with TRBD1 as a possible D gene (5 bases). This CDR3 is built from 13 residues. The germline V gene has CDR1 SGHTA and CDR2 FQGTGA. Deletions cut 5 bases from V and 7 bases from J, with 14 bases between. The CDR3, as DNA: TGTGCCAGCAGCCTTGGACATCAGGCGACCCAGTACTTC. Translated: CASSLGHQATQYF.